These 30 T cell receptor beta chains originate from one sample sequenced in a study of cytomegalovirus exposure and HLA in healthy donors. The PCR made use of 60 Vbeta and 13 Jbeta primers. Profiled with immunoSEQ multiplex PCR; TCRdb holds only in-frame clones, not every one. This sample carries about 120,000 clones, around three quarters of them seen once, and the ten largest clones take 1.5% to 2%. Input material: PBMCs. These receptors came from a man younger than 35 in good health and CMV-seronegative.

This chain uses TRBV7-8 with TRBJ2-5; TRBD2 agrees at 9 bases. Trimming at V came to 5 bases and at J to 6 bases, leaving 13 bases not matched to a gene. Germline CDR1 and CDR2: SGHVS and FQNEAQ. CDR3 size: 16 residues. The CDR3, as DNA: TGTGCCAGCAGCGTACTGACTAGCGGTGTGGGAAAGACCCAGTACTTC. Translated: CASSVLTSGVGKTQYF.

This clone was counted between two and nine times. V usage is TRBV6-6 and J usage is TRBJ2-2; tentatively, D is TRBD2 (6 bases). Trimming pared 6 bases from V and 6 bases from J, leaving 11 bases between. This CDR3 is 13 amino acids long. Looked up from germline, CDR1 is MNHNY and CDR2 is SVGAGI (reference sequence). The CDR3 protein is CASSPGSSGELFF. CDR3 sequence (DNA): TGTGCCAGCAGCCCCGGGAGTTCCGGGGAGCTGTTTTTT.

This chain connects TRBV9 to TRBJ2-5, with D tentatively TRBD1 (8 bases). The J call may be mistaken, given a closer DNA end match to TRBJ2-7. CDR1 is SGDLS and CDR2 is YYNGEE in the germline V gene. The CDR3 loop spans 14 amino acids. In nucleotides, the CDR3 is TGTGCCAGCAGCCCGACAGGGGAGGGGTACGAGCAGTACTTC. As protein: CASSPTGEGYEQYF.

The chain is built from TRBV5-1 and TRBJ2-1, with 14 positions matching TRBD2. The V gene's germline CDR1 is SGHRS and CDR2 YFSETQ. After removal of 4 bases from V and 10 bases from J, the junction contained 7 bases not matched to a gene. This CDR3 contains 15 residues. The CDR3 DNA reads TGCGCCAGCAGCAAGACTAGCGGGAGGGCGGGAGAGCAGTTCTTC. This codes for CASSKTSGRAGEQFF.

This chain links TRBV4-1 with TRBJ1-5, with D possibly TRBD1 on 5 matching bases. The CDR3 totals 18 residues. CDR1 and CDR2 from the germline V gene are MGHRA and YSYEKL. V lost 0 bases, J lost 1 base, and 16 bases lay in between. The DNA for the CDR3 is TGCGCCAGCAGCCAAGAGGGGCACCAAATCGGGAGCAATCAGCCCCAGCATTTT. It translates to CASSQEGHQIGSNQPQHF.

The J gene is TRBJ2-3, the V gene TRBV5-5, with 9 bases fitting TRBD2. The CDR3 runs to 16 residues. J gave up 2 bases and V 4 bases, and 8 bases lay outside the gene matches. The V gene's germline CDR1 is SGHKS and CDR2 YYEKEE (reference sequence). CDR3 in DNA: TGTGCCAGCAGCCGTGGTGCTAGCGGGAACACAGATACGCAGTATTTT. It codes for CASSRGASGNTDTQYF.

The V and J genes are TRBV19 and TRBJ2-3, with 8 bases lining up with TRBD2. With 6 bases clipped from V and 0 bases from J, the junction kept 5 bases outside the gene matches. Per the germline V gene, CDR1 is LNHDA and CDR2 is SQIVND (reference sequence). This CDR3 region has 15 residues. In DNA, the CDR3 is TGTGCCAGTAGGGCGACTAGCGCTAGCACAGATACGCAGTATTTT. It yields the protein CASRATSASTDTQYF. Full variable domain (outside the CDR3, taken from reference TRBV19 and TRBJ2-3): DGGITQSPKYLFRKEGQNVTLSCEQNLNHDAMYWYRQDPGQGLRLIYYSQIVNDFQKGDIAEGYSVSREKKESFPLTVTSAQKNPTAFYLCASRATSASTDTQYFGPGTRLTVL.

This clone came up a few times. The chain recombines TRBV27 with TRBJ2-5; 7 nucleotides line up with TRBD2. CDR3 length: 15 residues. The germline V gene has CDR1 MNHEY and CDR2 SMNVEV (reference sequence). Trimming cost V 0 bases and J 9 bases; bases outside gene matches: 10. CDR3 sequence reads: CASSLSPGASGSQYF. CDR3 nucleotides: TGTGCCAGCAGTTTATCCCCCGGGGCTAGCGGTTCCCAGTACTTC.

This chain connects TRBV7-2 to TRBJ1-6; 7 bases agree with TRBD1. Germline CDR1 is SGHTA and CDR2 is FQGNSA. The ends lost 3 bases at V and 6 bases at J; junction bases unmatched: 17. This CDR3 is built from 19 residues. The CDR3 nucleotides are TGTGCCAGCAGCTTCGCCCTCCTGAACCCACGACAGGGTAATTCACCCCTCCACTTT. Translating it yields CASSFALLNPRQGNSPLHF.

This clone was observed once. This chain joins TRBV7-2 and TRBJ1-3; 7 positions agree with TRBD1. Looked up from germline, CDR1 is SGHTA and CDR2 is FQGNSA. V lost 3 bases and J lost 0; bases outside the gene matches: 5. The CDR3 sequence is 16 residues long. CDR3: CASSFSGTASGNTIYF. The CDR3 nucleotides read TGTGCCAGCAGCTTTTCCGGGACAGCCTCTGGAAACACCATATATTTT.

This chain uses TRBV25-1 with TRBJ2-2; the D is unclear. There are 14 residues in the CDR3. Germline CDR1 is MGHDK and CDR2 is SYGVNS. Trimming cost V 7 bases and J 2 bases, with 11 bases left between them. The CDR3 loop reads CASTNRFNTGELFF. In nucleotides, the CDR3 is TGTGCCAGCACGAACAGATTTAACACCGGGGAGCTGTTTTTT.

This clone was observed a few times. This chain links TRBV5-1 with TRBJ2-5; 10 bases line up with TRBD2. The CDR3 is 17 residues long. V shed 4 bases, J shed 13 bases, and the junction held 22 bases outside the gene matches. Germline loops: CDR1 SGHRS, CDR2 YFSETQ. The CDR3 coding sequence is TGCGCCAGCAGCAGCGGAGCAGGACTAGCGGAAACTAACATGCGGTACTTC. Translated, it gives CASSSGAGLAETNMRYF.

J is TRBJ2-3 and V is TRBV9; D ambiguous. Between the trimmed V and J ends, which lost 1 base and 4 bases, there was a span of 10 bases. Per germline, CDR1 SGDLS and CDR2 YYNGEE. The CDR3 runs to 14 residues. CDR3 DNA: TGTGCCAGCAGCGTAAGTGTGGCAGCAGATACGCAGTATTTT. Translated: CASSVSVAADTQYF. Filled out from reference TRBV9 and TRBJ2-3, the complete variable domain reads DSGVTQTPKHLITATGQRVTLRCSPRSGDLSVYWYQQSLDQGLQFLIQYYNGEERAKGNILERFSAQQFPDLHSELNLSSLELGDSALYFCASSVSVAADTQYFGPGTRLTVL.

The chain combines TRBV18 with TRBJ1-1, with a weak D call TRBD1 (5 bases). V was pared by 3 bases and J by 7 bases, with 15 bases between. The CDR3 is made up of 14 amino acids. CDR1 and CDR2 from the germline V gene are KGHSH and LQKENI. The CDR3 loop is CASSPGGVVDEAFF. The CDR3 DNA reads TGTGCCAGCTCACCGGGGGGGGTAGTCGATGAAGCTTTCTTT. Complete variable domain (other parts from reference TRBV18 and TRBJ1-1): NAGVMQNPRHLVRRRGQEARLRCSPMKGHSHVYWYRQLPEEGLKFMVYLQKENIIDESGMPKERFSAEFPKEGPSILRIQQVVRGDSAAYFCASSPGGVVDEAFFGQGTRLTVV.

The chain links TRBV19 to TRBJ2-3; 8 bases map to TRBD2. The CDR3 has 17 amino acids. The trim removed 5 bases at V and 0 bases at J, leaving 10 bases unmatched. Germline V lookup: CDR1 LNHDA, CDR2 SQIVND (reference sequence). CDR3 loop: CASSDNGLASSTDTQYF. Here the CDR3 DNA reads TGTGCCAGTAGTGACAATGGACTAGCTTCTAGCACAGATACGCAGTATTTT.

The V and J genes are TRBV2 and TRBJ1-5, with a weak D call TRBD1 (5 bases). Germline CDR1 is SNHLY and CDR2 is FYNNEI. V was cut by 7 bases and J by 5 bases, with 9 bases left in between. The CDR3 contains 12 residues. The CDR3 is CASNWGDQPQHF. CDR3 nucleotides: TGTGCCAGCAACTGGGGGGATCAGCCCCAGCATTTT.

The chain has TRBV4-1 and TRBJ1-5; TRBD1 agrees at 11 bases. There are 19 residues in the CDR3. CDR1 MGHRA and CDR2 YSYEKL come from the germline V gene. V lost 2 bases, J lost 2 bases, and 11 bases stayed unmatched. For the CDR3, the DNA is TGCGCCAGCAGCCAACCGGGGACAGGGGGTCCGACGGGCAATCAGCCCCAGCATTTT. This translates into CASSQPGTGGPTGNQPQHF.

The chain links TRBV6-5 to TRBJ1-6; 11 nucleotides line up with TRBD1. The CDR3 has 15 residues. Germline V CDR1 and CDR2: MNHEY, SVGAGI. With 8 bases clipped from V and 12 bases from J, the junction kept 12 bases outside the gene matches. The CDR3 sequence: CASGHGTGGKVPLHF. For the CDR3, the DNA is TGTGCCAGCGGTCACGGGACAGGGGGAAAGGTACCCCTCCACTTT.

The rearrangement links TRBV9 to TRBJ2-1; TRBD2 aligns across 16 bases. Germline CDR1 reads SGDLS; CDR2 reads YYNGEE. This CDR3 has 18 amino acids. Unmatched junction bases numbered 10, after V lost 2 bases and J lost 8 bases. This CDR3 is CASSVGLAGGPMSHEQFF. The CDR3 DNA reads TGTGCCAGCAGCGTGGGACTAGCGGGAGGGCCTATGAGTCATGAGCAGTTCTTC. Complete variable domain (other parts from reference TRBV9 and TRBJ2-1): DSGVTQTPKHLITATGQRVTLRCSPRSGDLSVYWYQQSLDQGLQFLIQYYNGEERAKGNILERFSAQQFPDLHSELNLSSLELGDSALYFCASSVGLAGGPMSHEQFFGPGTRLTVL.

The chain has TRBV5-6 and TRBJ2-7, with D tentatively TRBD1 (6 bases). The CDR3 extends over 15 amino acids. The germline CDR1 and CDR2 sequences are SGHDT and YYEEEE. Trimming cost V 1 base and J 2 bases, with 13 bases left between them. Here the CDR3 reads CASSLLGDNTYEQYV. CDR3 DNA sequence: TGTGCCAGCAGCTTGTTAGGGGACAATACCTACGAGCAGTACGTC.

The J gene is TRBJ2-5, the V gene TRBV7-9; TRBD2 is a possible D gene (6 bases). There are 16 residues in the CDR3. Germline V gene lookup returns CDR1 SEHNR and CDR2 FQNEAQ (reference sequence). V was shortened by 4 bases and J by 2 bases, with 17 bases between the two germline ends. CDR3 in DNA: TGTGCCAGCAGCTCCCGCCTGGGACTTCCTCAAGAGACCCAGTACTTC. As protein: CASSSRLGLPQETQYF. The complete variable domain, with remaining parts taken from reference TRBV7-9 and TRBJ2-5, reads DTGVSQNPRHKITKRGQNVTFRCDPISEHNRLYWYRQTLGQGPEFLTYFQNEAQLEKSRLLSDRFSAERPKGSFSTLEIQRTEQGDSAMYLCASSSRLGLPQETQYFGPGTRLLVL.

In its sample, this clone was seen once. This chain links TRBV2 with TRBJ2-1; perhaps TRBD2 as D (6 bases). Germline lookup yields CDR1 SNHLY and CDR2 FYNNEI. The CDR3 is made up of 13 amino acids. Trimming cost V 4 bases and J 10 bases, with 14 bases left between them. CDR3 residues: CASSVLRDGEQFF. DNA of the CDR3: TGTGCCAGCAGTGTCCTGCGGGACGGGGAGCAGTTCTTC.

This clone appeared a single time. The V and J genes are TRBV7-3 and TRBJ2-1, with 9 bases fitting TRBD1. This CDR3 is 14 amino acids long. Germline V gene data show CDR1 as SGHTA and CDR2 as FQGTGA. The ends lost 4 bases at V and 5 bases at J; junction bases unmatched: 3. CDR3 protein: CASSSGQGHNEQFF. The CDR3 DNA sequence: TGTGCCAGCAGCTCGGGACAGGGACACAATGAGCAGTTCTTC.

V gene TRBV4-2 combines with J gene TRBJ2-2, with D tentatively TRBD2 (6 bases). Germline CDR1 is LGHNA and CDR2 is YNFKEQ. V shed 4 bases and J shed 9 bases, with 18 bases lying between them. This CDR3 comprises 15 residues. This CDR3 is CASSPPDGSFRELFF. The CDR3 nucleotides are TGTGCCAGCAGCCCCCCCGACGGGAGCTTCAGGGAGCTGTTTTTT.

The chain couples TRBV10-3 to TRBJ2-5, with D perhaps matching TRBD1 (5 bases). Germline values: CDR1 ENHRY, CDR2 SYGVKD. V dropped 3 bases and J dropped 0 bases, with 11 bases sitting between them. The CDR3 is 15 amino acids. The CDR3 spells CAISDPRTNQETQYF. CDR3 in DNA: TGTGCCATCAGTGACCCAAGGACAAACCAAGAGACCCAGTACTTC.

V gene TRBV6-4 combines with J gene TRBJ2-3; D may be TRBD2 (5 bases). The CDR3 has 14 residues. V was pared by 2 bases and J by 1 base, with 7 bases between. CDR1 and CDR2 from the germline V gene are MRHNA and SNTAGT. The CDR3 nucleotides read TGTGCCAGCAGTGACAGCGGCGGCACAGATACGCAGTATTTT. This gives the protein CASSDSGGTDTQYF.

The chain carries TRBV2 and TRBJ2-3; the match to TRBD1 covers 8 bases. Germline V gives CDR1 SNHLY, CDR2 FYNNEI. This CDR3 is 15 amino acids long. The J segment lost 0 bases and the V segment lost 6 bases, leaving 5 bases of the junction unmatched. The CDR3 reads CASRLQGVSTDTQYF. CDR3 nucleotides: TGTGCCAGCAGATTACAGGGGGTTAGCACAGATACGCAGTATTTT.

The rearrangement links TRBV27 to TRBJ1-2; D is unclear. Trimming took 3 bases from V and 0 from J, leaving 8 bases between them. The CDR3 loop spans 14 amino acids. CDR1 is MNHEY and CDR2 is SMNVEV in the germline V gene (reference sequence). CDR3 bases: TGTGCCAGCAGTTTCAGGAACCCTAACTATGGCTACACCTTC. Its protein product is CASSFRNPNYGYTF.

DNA of the CDR3: TGTGCCAGCAGTGAAAACGGGAGGGCAGATACGCAGTATTTT. Translated: CASSENGRADTQYF. The chain is built from TRBV6-1 and TRBJ2-3; the match to TRBD2 covers 8 bases. The CDR3 covers 14 residues. Losses at the gene ends were 2 bases for V and 4 bases for J; bases not matched to a gene: 2. From germline, CDR1 is MNHNS and CDR2 SASEGT.

The chain uses TRBV5-1 and TRBJ2-5; TRBD1 is a possible D gene (6 bases). Looked up from germline, CDR1 is SGHRS and CDR2 is YFSETQ. Trimming pared 1 base from V and 2 bases from J, leaving 18 bases between. This CDR3 is built from 17 residues. DNA of the CDR3: TGCGCCAGCAGCTTGACACCAACAGGGAAGGAACAAGAGACCCAGTACTTC. Its translation is CASSLTPTGKEQETQYF.